This T cell receptor beta chain came from a study of T cell changes during pregnancy in multiple sclerosis. In this sample, this clone turned up a few times. TCRdb keeps only in-frame clones here, not all; method: immunoSEQ multiplex PCR. The sample contains around 55,000 clones, approximately 94% of which appear only once. This receptor was identified in a female donor with multiple sclerosis, enrolled in a pregnancy study. The sample in question was CD8+ T cells from peripheral blood mononuclear cells, obtained in the third trimester of pregnancy.

In nucleotides, the CDR3 is TGTGCCAGCAGTGACTCCCCAGGGGGCAATCAGCCCCAGCATTTT. This gives the protein CASSDSPGGNQPQHF. The chain uses TRBV6-4 and TRBJ1-5; D possibly corresponds to TRBD1 (6 bases). The CDR3 has 15 amino acids. Germline V gene sequence: CDR1 MRHNA, CDR2 SNTAGT. Trimming removed 0 bases from V and 2 bases from J, with 8 bases in between.